This record concerns one TCR beta chain sequence. It has no known antigen specificity. Base qualities are not recorded, but no much larger clone differs from it by a single base. Using the deep immunoSEQ assay, TCR CDR3 regions were amplified from genomic DNA by multiplex PCR. For each cell subset, the extracted genomic DNA was distributed evenly across all wells of several immunoSEQ 96-well plates, and each plate served as one replicate. Each replicate PCR for sorted subsets received approximately 200 ng genomic DNA, equal to roughly 33,000 T cell genomes. Purified libraries were quantified with a Qubit 3.0 fluorometer, sized on a Bioanalyzer 2100, and re-quantified with the KAPA Library Quantification kit. Every immunoSEQ 96-well plate was sequenced on a dedicated single-read 150-cycle Illumina NextSeq 550 flow cell. Under the source paper's analysis protocol: Because only junctional sequences without quality scores were contained in the immunoSEQ output, filtering matching that applied to full-length reads could not be performed. To assign V/J genes and CDR3, sequences were annotated against IMGT germline references using PyIR, a Python wrapper for IgBLAST v1.9. Any read was removed if the V/J assignment was weak (E-value above 1e-6), the CDR3 was missing, or the read contained stop codons, out-of-frame junctions, or ambiguous translated residues. V3J clonotypes were defined by identical inferred V gene, J gene, and CDR3 amino acid sequence. Percentage overlap between repertoires was calculated by dividing the number of shared unique clonotypes by the size of the smaller repertoire. RTK rarefaction, the Chao1 estimator, and Recon v2.1 estimates of unobserved clonotypes were used to assess repertoire richness. OLGA was used to compute generation probabilities for all TCRbeta clonotypes that the gDNA method yielded from four donors. The table comes from immuneACCESS by way of TCRdb, which keeps in-frame sequences with V and J called. Part of the clones is missing from these tables; in studies checked, under half for an unresolved V gene and the rest for unknown reasons. V and J calls and clone size come straight from that table; D and trimming were deduced from the DNA. For this sample the table gives 650,000 to 750,000 clones, of which about 78% were detected only once. Of the sample, less than 2% is held by the ten largest clones.

This sample stems from a study of shared clonotypes between healthy human individuals (dated by TCRdb to about 2020). For the wider study: The cohort comprised a couple of women and three men aged 18 to 49 years. For each donor, CD4 naive and CD4 memory were each run on three plates, CD8 naive on two plates, and CD8 memory on one plate. To estimate repertoire size and how much clonotypes are shared between individuals, the study performed deep sequencing of blood TCR repertoires from five healthy adults. Libraries were prepared and TCR repertoires were sequenced by different laboratories using diverse techniques, in order to increase sequencing depth and limit assay-specific biases. Between about 0.85 and 10 billion PBMCs per donor were obtained by leukapheresis. Points the paper makes about the study in general: Estimated clonotype richness was generally larger for naive than for memory subsets. Sampling was restricted to blood, and TCR repertoires in tissues likely differ from the TCR repertoires found in blood. Across four donors, around 5.4% of naive CD4, roughly 3.4% of naive CD8, about 2.3% of memory CD4, and 0.4% to 0.45% of memory CD8 clonotypes were shared. Rarefaction of sorted-subset datasets indicated incomplete sequencing despite the large sequencing depth. Clonotypes shared by all four sorted-subset donors showed higher generation probabilities than non-shared clonotypes. Pairwise subsampling led to the expectation that sequencing depth would affect the degree of clonotype sharing among donors. Because the study included a small number of donors, the genetic and exposure-history diversity represented was limited.

Donors were healthy HIV-negative adults with no recently reported acute infections or vaccinations. Only Caucasian adults living in Nashville, Tennessee, USA were represented among the donors. CD4+ T cells were enriched through magnetic negative selection, after which naive cells were positively selected on CD45RA and the remaining negative fraction served as the memory subset. Blood was collected by leukapheresis, and PBMCs were isolated by Ficoll-Histopaque density gradient centrifugation and then cryopreserved in liquid nitrogen vapor phase. Analytical flow cytometry was used to check the purity and quantity of every magnetically sorted T cell population. Each sorted fraction had its genomic DNA isolated and then quantified by UV absorbance on a Nanodrop 2000c. The sample consisted of memory CD4+ T cells sorted from blood. The cell subset or site label, as the study defines it: CD45RA-negative fraction. The sequence was obtained from a woman under 40 in good health.

The CDR3 region: CASSLASGRGDEQYF. The DNA reads TGTGCCAGCAGCTTAGCTAGCGGGAGAGGCGACGAGCAGTACTTC. The chain joins TRBV7-2 to TRBJ2-7; 9 of the junction bases match TRBD2. The cysteine opens and the phenylalanine closes a CDR3 of 15 amino acids. This entry keeps only the CDR3 DNA: 45 bases, framed from base 1. CDR1 is given as SGHTA and CDR2 as FQGNSA, both from the germline V gene. V has 0 bases trimmed and J has 5 bases trimmed; junction bases matching no gene number 5. The reference TRBV7-2 and TRBJ2-7 proteins fill in what lies around the CDR3, so the full variable domain reads GAGVSQSPSNKVTEKGKDVELRCDPISGHTALYWYRQSLGQGLEFLIYFQGNSAPDKSGLPSDRFSAERTGGSVSTLTIQRTQQEDSAVYLCASSLASGRGDEQYFGPGTRLTVT.